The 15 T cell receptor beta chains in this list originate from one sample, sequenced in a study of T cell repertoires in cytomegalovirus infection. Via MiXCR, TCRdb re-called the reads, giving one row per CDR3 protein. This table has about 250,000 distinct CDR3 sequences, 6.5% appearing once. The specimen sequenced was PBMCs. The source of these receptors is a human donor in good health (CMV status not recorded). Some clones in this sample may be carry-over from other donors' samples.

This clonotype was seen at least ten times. The CDR3 here is CSAFSGGETQYF. CDR3 coding DNA: TGCAGTGCCTTTAGCGGGGGTGAGACCCAGTACTTC. The J gene is TRBJ2-5, the V gene TRBV20-1, with 9 bases lining up with TRBD2. CDR3 length: 12 residues. CDR1 and CDR2 (germline): DFQATT, SNEGSKA (reference sequence). J was trimmed by 5 bases and V by 6 bases; bases with no gene match: 4.

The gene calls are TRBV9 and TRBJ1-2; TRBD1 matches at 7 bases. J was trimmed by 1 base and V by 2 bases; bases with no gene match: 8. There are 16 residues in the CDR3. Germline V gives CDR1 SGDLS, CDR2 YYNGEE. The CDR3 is CASSVGRRGDNYGYTF. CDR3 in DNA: TGTGCCAGCAGCGTGGGCCGCAGGGGGGATAACTATGGCTACACCTTC.

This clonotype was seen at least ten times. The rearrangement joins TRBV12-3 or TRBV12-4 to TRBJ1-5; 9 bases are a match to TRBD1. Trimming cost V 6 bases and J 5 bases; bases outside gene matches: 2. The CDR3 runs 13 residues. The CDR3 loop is CASSRTGDQPQHF. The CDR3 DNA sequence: TGTGCCAGCAGCAGGACAGGGGATCAGCCCCAGCATTTT.

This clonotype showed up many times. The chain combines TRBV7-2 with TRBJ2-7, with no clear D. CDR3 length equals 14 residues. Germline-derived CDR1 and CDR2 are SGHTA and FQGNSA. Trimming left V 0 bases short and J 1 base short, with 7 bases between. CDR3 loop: CASSLAYESYEQYF. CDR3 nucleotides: TGTGCCAGCAGCTTAGCGTACGAGTCCTACGAGCAGTACTTC.

This CDR3 is CASSEYRGSTDTQYF. CDR3 bases: TGTGCCAGCAGTGAATACAGGGGTAGCACAGATACGCAGTATTTT. The chain combines TRBV2 with TRBJ2-3; TRBD1 aligns across 7 bases. J lost 0 bases, V lost 2 bases, and 2 bases had no gene match. CDR1 and CDR2 from the germline V gene are SNHLY and FYNNEI. The CDR3 sequence is 15 residues long.

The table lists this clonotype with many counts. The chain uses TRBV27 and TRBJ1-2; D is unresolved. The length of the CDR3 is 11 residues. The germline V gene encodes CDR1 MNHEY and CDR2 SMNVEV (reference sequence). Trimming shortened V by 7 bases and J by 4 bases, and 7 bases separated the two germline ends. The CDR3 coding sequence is TGTGCCAGCAAGGGCGGCTATGGCTACACCTTC. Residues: CASKGGYGYTF.

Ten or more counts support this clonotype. This CDR3 is CASSLRTGAGSSGANVLTF. Here the CDR3 DNA reads TGTGCCAGCAGCTTAAGGACAGGGGCCGGGAGCTCTGGGGCCAACGTCCTGACTTTC. The chain couples TRBV7-8 to TRBJ2-6, with 9 positions matching TRBD1. V was pared by 2 bases and J by 0 bases, with 8 bases of the junction left unmatched. The CDR3 covers 19 residues. CDR1 is SGHVS, CDR2 FQNEAQ, per germline.

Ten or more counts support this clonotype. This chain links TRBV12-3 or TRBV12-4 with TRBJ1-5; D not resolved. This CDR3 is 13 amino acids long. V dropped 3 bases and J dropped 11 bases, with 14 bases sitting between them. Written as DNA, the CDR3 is TGTGCCAGCAGTTTTAACCCCGCGGAGGCCCAGCATTTT. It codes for CASSFNPAEAQHF.

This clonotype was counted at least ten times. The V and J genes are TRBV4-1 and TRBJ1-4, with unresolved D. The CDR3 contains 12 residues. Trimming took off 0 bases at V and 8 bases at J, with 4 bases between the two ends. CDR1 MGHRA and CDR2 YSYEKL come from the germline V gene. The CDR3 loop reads CASSQDDEKLFF. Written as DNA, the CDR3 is TGCGCCAGCAGCCAAGATGACGAAAAACTGTTTTTT.

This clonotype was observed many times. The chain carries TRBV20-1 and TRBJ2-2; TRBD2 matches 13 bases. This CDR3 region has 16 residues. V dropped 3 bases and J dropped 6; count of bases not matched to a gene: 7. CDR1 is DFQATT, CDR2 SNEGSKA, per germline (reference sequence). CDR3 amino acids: CSASLGLAGRPGELFF. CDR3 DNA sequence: TGCAGTGCTAGCCTGGGACTAGCGGGGCGACCCGGGGAGCTGTTTTTT.

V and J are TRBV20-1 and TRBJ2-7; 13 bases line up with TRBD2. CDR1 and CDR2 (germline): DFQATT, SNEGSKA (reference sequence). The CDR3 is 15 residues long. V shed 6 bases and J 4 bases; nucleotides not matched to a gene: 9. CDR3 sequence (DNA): TGCAGTGCGGTGGCGAGGACTAGCGGGGGATACGAGCAGTACTTC. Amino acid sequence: CSAVARTSGGYEQYF.

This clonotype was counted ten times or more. The CDR3 DNA follows: TGTGCCAGCAGTCCCCGGGAGGACAGCGAGCTGTTTTTT. Protein sequence: CASSPREDSELFF. This sequence joins TRBV2 and TRBJ2-2; D perhaps matches TRBD2 (7 bases). V was shortened by 5 bases and J by 11 bases, with 15 bases between the two germline ends. This CDR3 is built from 13 residues. In germline, CDR1 is SNHLY, CDR2 FYNNEI.

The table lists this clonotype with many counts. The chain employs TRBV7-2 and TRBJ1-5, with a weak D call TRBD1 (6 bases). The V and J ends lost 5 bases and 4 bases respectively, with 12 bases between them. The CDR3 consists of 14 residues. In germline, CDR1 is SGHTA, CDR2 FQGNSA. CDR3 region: CASSGGDINQPQHF. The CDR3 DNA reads TGTGCCAGCAGCGGGGGGGACATTAATCAGCCCCAGCATTTT.

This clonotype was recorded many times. CDR3 sequence (DNA): TGCAGCGGTCGGACAGGGGAAGATACTGAAGCTTTCTTT. This codes for CSGRTGEDTEAFF. The chain employs TRBV29-1 and TRBJ1-1; TRBD1 matches at 9 bases. CDR1 is SQVTM and CDR2 is ANQGSEA in the germline V gene. V gave up 7 bases and J gave up 5 bases; unmatched junction bases: 8. This CDR3 has 13 amino acids.

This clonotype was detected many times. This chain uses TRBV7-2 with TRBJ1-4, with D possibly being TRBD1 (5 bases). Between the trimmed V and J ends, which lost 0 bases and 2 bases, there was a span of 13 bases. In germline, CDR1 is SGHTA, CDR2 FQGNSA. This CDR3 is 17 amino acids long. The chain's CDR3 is CASSLAVGPGTNEKLFF. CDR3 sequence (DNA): TGTGCCAGCAGCTTAGCGGTCGGCCCAGGGACTAATGAAAAACTGTTTTTT.